The clone carrying this TCR beta chain was seen a single time. The entry originates in a study of blood T cell repertoires in COVID-19. Study as a whole: The samples span acute and convalescent COVID-19 from the United States, Italy and Spain. Sources were T cells, B-cell-depleted T cells, or PBMCs; the material itself was cDNA or gDNA.

This CDR3 comprises 16 residues. In germline, CDR1 is SEHNR, CDR2 FQNEAQ (reference sequence). Trimming stripped 1 base from V and 2 bases from J, with 12 bases between. In the source study's methods: Reference gene primer amplification gave nucleated cell count estimates. TCRdb's copy holds only in-frame clones and misses some; the assay was immunoSEQ multiplex PCR. The V and J calls and clone size are taken from that table; D and trimming were inferred from the DNA. The sample has about 240,000 clones, roughly four fifths seen once. The clonotype originates from a woman aged 65 to 85 with acute or convalescent COVID-19. The chain joins TRBV7-9 to TRBJ2-1, with D maybe TRBD2 (6 bases). Material for sequencing was peripheral blood. Here the CDR3 reads CASSLGAGIPYNEQFF. CDR3 nucleotide sequence: TGTGCCAGCAGCTTAGGTGCGGGGATCCCCTACAATGAGCAGTTCTTC.